This TCR beta chain originates from a study of neurological immune-mediated disorders. General study results and limits: When the repertoires were grouped phylogenetically, those of 18 of the 34 multiple sclerosis patients came together in a single cluster of related CDR3 sequences, which points to a possible repertoire-level signature.

About this clonotype itself: Its matching antigen is unknown.

TCRdb re-derived calls from the 5' RACE reads in MiXCR, one entry per CDR3 protein. The data hold 60,000 to 85,000 distinct CDR3 sequences, with about 5.5% observed a single time. This sequence was found in a woman under 40 with multiple sclerosis. The sequencing input was PBMCs.

In DNA, the CDR3 is TGTGCCAGCAGCTCAGAGGGCGATGAGCAGTTCTTC. It is translated as CASSSEGDEQFF. This sequence joins TRBV5-8 and TRBJ2-1, with D perhaps TRBD2 (5 bases). With 3 bases removed from V and 8 bases from J, the gap between germline ends came to 9 bases. Germline CDR1 and CDR2: SGHTS and YDEGEE. This CDR3 spans 12 amino acids.